This TCR beta chain comes out of a study of cytomegalovirus exposure and HLA in healthy donors. Overall study findings and caveats: An ancestry cluster, one associated with Asian ancestry, reportedly showed fewer N-insertions than the approximately 660-donor mean in a later analysis.

The primer mix had 60 Vbeta and 13 Jbeta primers. Profiled with immunoSEQ multiplex PCR; TCRdb holds only in-frame clones, not every one. Of some 140,000 clones listed, around 79% are singletons. This clone was picked up a small number of times. The antigen remains undetermined. Germline V gene data show CDR1 as GTSNPN and CDR2 as SVGIG (reference sequence). The CDR3 covers 14 residues. J was trimmed by 4 bases and V by 5 bases; bases with no gene match: 8. The chain joins TRBV30 to TRBJ1-1, with TRBD1 matching 9 bases. The clonotype was recovered from a woman between 50 and 59 years old in good health and CMV-seropositive. Specimen: PBMCs. The DNA for the CDR3 is TGTGCCTGGGCCGGGACAGGGCGAGGCACTGAAGCTTTCTTT. Its protein is CAWAGTGRGTEAFF.